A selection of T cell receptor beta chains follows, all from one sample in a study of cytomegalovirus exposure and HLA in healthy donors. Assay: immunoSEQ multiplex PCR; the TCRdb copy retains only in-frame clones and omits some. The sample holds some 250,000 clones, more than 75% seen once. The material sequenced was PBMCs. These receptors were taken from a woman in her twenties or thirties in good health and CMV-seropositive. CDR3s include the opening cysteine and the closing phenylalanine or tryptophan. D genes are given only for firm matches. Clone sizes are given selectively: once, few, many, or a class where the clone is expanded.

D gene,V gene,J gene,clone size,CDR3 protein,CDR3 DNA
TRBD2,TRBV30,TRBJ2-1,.,CAWSKVTSGFNEQFF,TGTGCCTGGAGTAAGGTGACTAGCGGGTTCAATGAGCAGTTCTTC
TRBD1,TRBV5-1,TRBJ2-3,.,CASSWTGSTDTQYF,TGCGCCAGCAGTTGGACAGGAAGCACAGATACGCAGTATTTT
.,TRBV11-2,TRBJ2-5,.,CASVLNGGQETQYF,TGTGCCAGCGTCCTGAACGGGGGACAAGAGACCCAGTACTTC
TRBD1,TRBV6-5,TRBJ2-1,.,CASSRGQKVGTEQFF,TGTGCCAGCAGTAGGGGACAGAAGGTGGGCACTGAGCAGTTCTTC
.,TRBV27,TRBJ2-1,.,CASSPGHPRVEQFF,TGTGCCAGCAGTCCGGGACACCCGCGGGTTGAGCAGTTCTTC
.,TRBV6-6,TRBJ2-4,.,CASSLPGLTKNIQYF,TGTGCCAGCAGCCTCCCGGGATTGACCAAAAACATTCAGTACTTC
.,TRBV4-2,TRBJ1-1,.,CASSLYREGTEAFF,TGTGCCAGCAGCCTGTACAGGGAAGGCACTGAAGCTTTCTTT
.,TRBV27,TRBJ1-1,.,CASSYQITGTAFF,TGTGCCAGCAGTTACCAAATCACAGGGACAGCTTTCTTT
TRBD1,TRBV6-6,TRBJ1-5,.,CASSYEGQGRQPQHF,TGTGCCAGCAGTTATGAGGGACAGGGGAGACAGCCCCAGCATTTT
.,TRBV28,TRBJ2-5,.,CASSFSRRSETQYF,TGTGCCAGCAGTTTCTCGCGGAGGTCGGAGACCCAGTACTTC
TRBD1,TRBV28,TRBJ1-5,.,CASSLGDRANQPQHF,TGTGCCAGCAGCTTGGGGGACAGGGCGAATCAGCCCCAGCATTTT
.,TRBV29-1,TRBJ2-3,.,CSVEGTEDTQYF,TGCAGCGTTGAAGGGACAGAAGATACGCAGTATTTT
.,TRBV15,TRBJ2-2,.,CATSRDFGANTGELFF,TGTGCCACCAGCAGAGATTTCGGGGCGAACACCGGGGAGCTGTTTTTT
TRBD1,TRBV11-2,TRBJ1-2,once,CASSLGTGSNYGYTF,TGTGCCAGCAGCTTGGGGACAGGGTCTAACTATGGCTACACCTTC
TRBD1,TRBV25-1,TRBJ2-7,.,CASSRTGQTYEQYF,TGTGCCAGCTCCCGGACAGGGCAAACCTACGAGCAGTACTTC
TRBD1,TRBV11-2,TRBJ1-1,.,CASSLGTAYEAFF,TGTGCCAGCAGCTTGGGGACAGCGTATGAAGCTTTCTTT
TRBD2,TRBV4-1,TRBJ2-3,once,CASSQDGTSGRSEDTQYF,TGCGCCAGCAGCCAAGATGGGACTAGCGGGAGAAGTGAAGATACGCAGTATTTT
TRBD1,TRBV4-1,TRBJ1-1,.,CASSLVTGVNTEAFF,TGCGCCAGCAGCCTCGTTACAGGGGTGAACACTGAAGCTTTCTTT
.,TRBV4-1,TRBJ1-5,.,CASSLQGPNQPQHF,TGCGCCAGCAGCCTCCAGGGTCCCAATCAGCCCCAGCATTTT
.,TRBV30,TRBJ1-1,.,CAWTRGLAEAFF,TGTGCCTGGACCAGGGGTCTCGCTGAAGCTTTCTTT
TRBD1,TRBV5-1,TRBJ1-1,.,CASSSARTGGDTEAFF,TGCGCCAGCAGCTCTGCAAGGACAGGGGGAGATACTGAAGCTTTCTTT
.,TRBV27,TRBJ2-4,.,CASSSRDTKNIQYF,TGTGCCAGCAGTTCTCGGGACACTAAAAACATTCAGTACTTC
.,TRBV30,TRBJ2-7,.,CAWTRPSGPRYEQYF,TGTGCCTGGACCCGCCCCAGCGGGCCCAGGTACGAGCAGTACTTC
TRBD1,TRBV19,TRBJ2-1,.,CASSIGKGAVISYNEQFF,TGTGCCAGTAGTATAGGGAAGGGGGCAGTAATCAGCTACAATGAGCAGTTCTTC
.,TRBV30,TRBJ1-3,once,CAWSRQVFSGNTIYF,TGTGCCTGGAGTAGGCAGGTCTTCTCTGGAAACACCATATATTTT
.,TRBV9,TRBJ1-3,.,CASSVDLKNTIYF,TGTGCCAGCAGCGTAGACTTGAAAAACACCATATATTTT
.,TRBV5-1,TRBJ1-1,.,CASSIGSQKGDTEAFF,TGCGCCAGCAGCATCGGGTCCCAAAAAGGAGACACTGAAGCTTTCTTT
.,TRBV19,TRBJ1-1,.,CASIPPGLRTEAFF,TGTGCCAGTATCCCCCCAGGGTTGCGGACTGAAGCTTTCTTT
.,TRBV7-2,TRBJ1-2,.,CASSSTAISYGYTF,TGTGCCAGCAGCTCCACCGCTATTTCTTATGGCTACACCTTC
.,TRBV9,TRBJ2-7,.,CASSYTDFYEQYF,TGTGCCAGCAGCTACACGGACTTCTACGAGCAGTACTTC
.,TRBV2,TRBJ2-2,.,CASSLAGGTGELFF,TGTGCCAGCAGTCTCGCCGGGGGAACCGGGGAGCTGTTTTTT
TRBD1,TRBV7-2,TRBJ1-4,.,CASSSETGGNEKLFF,TGTGCCAGCAGCTCAGAAACAGGGGGAAATGAAAAACTGTTTTTT
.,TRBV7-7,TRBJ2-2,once,CASSSGGTGELFF,TGTGCCAGCAGCTCCGGGGGCACCGGGGAGCTGTTTTTT
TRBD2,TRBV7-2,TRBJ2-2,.,CASSFGLAGWGTGELFF,TGTGCCAGCAGCTTTGGACTAGCCGGATGGGGCACCGGGGAGCTGTTTTTT
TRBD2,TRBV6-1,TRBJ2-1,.,CASLFPAGSPNEQFF,TGTGCCAGCCTGTTCCCAGCGGGATCCCCCAATGAGCAGTTCTTC
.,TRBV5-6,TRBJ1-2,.,CASSLGRMNYGYTF,TGTGCCAGCAGCTTGGGGCGGATGAACTATGGCTACACCTTC
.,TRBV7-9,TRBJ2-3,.,CASSLVEGGARDTQYF,TGTGCCAGCAGCTTAGTAGAGGGAGGCGCCAGAGATACGCAGTATTTT
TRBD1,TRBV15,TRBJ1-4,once,CATSGGLTGQGITRRNEKLFF,TGTGCCACCAGCGGGGGTTTAACTGGACAGGGTATCACCCGCCGTAATGAAAAACTGTTTTTT
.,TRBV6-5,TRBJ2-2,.,CASSPRLVTGELFF,TGTGCCAGCAGTCCCCGACTAGTAACCGGGGAGCTGTTTTTT
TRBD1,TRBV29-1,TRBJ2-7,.,CSVAGAWDRGTPYEQYF,TGCAGCGTTGCAGGGGCGTGGGACAGGGGGACCCCCTACGAGCAGTACTTC